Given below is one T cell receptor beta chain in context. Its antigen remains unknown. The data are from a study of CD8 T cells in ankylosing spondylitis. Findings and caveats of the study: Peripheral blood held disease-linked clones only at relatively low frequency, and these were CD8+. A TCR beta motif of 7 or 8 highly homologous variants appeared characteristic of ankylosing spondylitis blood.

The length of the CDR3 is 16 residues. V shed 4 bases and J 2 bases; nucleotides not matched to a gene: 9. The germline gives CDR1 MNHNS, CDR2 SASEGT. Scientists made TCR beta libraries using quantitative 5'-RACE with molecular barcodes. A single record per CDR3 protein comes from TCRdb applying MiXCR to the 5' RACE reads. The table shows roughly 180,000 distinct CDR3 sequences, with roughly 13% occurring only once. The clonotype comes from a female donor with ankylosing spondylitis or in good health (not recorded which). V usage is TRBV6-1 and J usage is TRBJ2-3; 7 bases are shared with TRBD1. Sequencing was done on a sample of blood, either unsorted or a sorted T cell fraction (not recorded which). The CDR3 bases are TGTGCCAGCAGTGCCCGGACAGGCCCACACACAGATACGCAGTATTTT. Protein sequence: CASSARTGPHTDTQYF.